Following are 13 T cell receptor beta chains from one sample sequenced in a study of T cells expressing NK-cell markers. Each CDR3 protein gets one entry in TCRdb, which reprocessed the 5' RACE reads and gives no DNA. In all, the sample yields 150,000 or so distinct CDR3 sequences. Sequenced: blood T cells: a sorted CD56 or NKG2C T cell subset, CD4+ or CD8+ T cells, or bulk PBMC T cells (not recorded which). These receptors all stem from a woman between 50 and 59 years old in good health.

CDR3 protein: CSVGFVRVEQFF. This sequence joins TRBV29-1 and TRBJ2-1; TCRdb lists TRBD1, though no DNA is available to test this call. CDR1 is SQVTM, CDR2 ANQGSEA, per germline. The CDR3 runs to 12 residues.

V is TRBV18 and J is TRBJ1-2; TCRdb outputs TRBD1, but without DNA this stays unchecked. From germline, CDR1 is KGHSH and CDR2 LQKENI. The CDR3 contains 17 residues. The chain's CDR3 is CASSPPSGMHTNYGYTF.

This chain links TRBV2 with TRBJ2-3; TCRdb gives TRBD1 as the D gene, but with no DNA this cannot be confirmed. The CDR3 spans 14 residues. CDR1 and CDR2 from the germline V gene are SNHLY and FYNNEI. CDR3 protein: CARSRGRGTDTQYF.

V usage is TRBV4-1 and J usage is TRBJ2-5; the D call from TCRdb, TRBD2, cannot be confirmed without DNA. Germline lookup yields CDR1 MGHRA and CDR2 YSYEKL. CDR3 length: 17 amino acids. This chain's CDR3 is CASSRRLAGGPEETQYF.

CDR3 region: CAISETGTGYGYTF. The chain joins TRBV10-3 to TRBJ1-2; no DNA is available, so the TRBD1 call from TCRdb remains unchecked. This CDR3 has 14 residues. Germline V gene data show CDR1 as ENHRY and CDR2 as SYGVKD.

The CDR3 reads CSALGGLNYGYTF. J is TRBJ1-2 and V is TRBV20-1; lacking DNA, the TRBD1 call made by TCRdb goes unchecked. The CDR3 length is 13 residues. Germline CDR1 reads DFQATT; CDR2 reads SNEGSKA (reference sequence).

J is TRBJ2-1 and V is TRBV24-1; TCRdb picks TRBD2, but there is no DNA to check that call. Germline CDR1 is KGHDR and CDR2 is SFDVKD. The CDR3 spans 14 residues. This CDR3 reads CATSDLPGLSEQFF.

The genes are TRBV24-1 and TRBJ2-1; absent DNA, TCRdb's TRBD2 call cannot be checked. Germline V gene data show CDR1 as KGHDR and CDR2 as SFDVKD. The CDR3 loop spans 15 amino acids. The CDR3 region is CATSGGGGPGDEQFF.

The rearrangement uses TRBV24-1 and TRBJ2-7. The CDR3 has 12 residues. Germline loops: CDR1 KGHDR, CDR2 SFDVKD. The CDR3 region is CATSDFNDEQYF.

The rearrangement uses TRBV12-3 or TRBV12-4 and TRBJ1-4; TCRdb reports TRBD1, a call that lacks DNA to check it against. The CDR3 is 13 amino acids. The CDR3 protein is CASSFPGQVQLFF.

V usage is TRBV12-5 and J usage is TRBJ2-1; the TCRdb call, TRBD2, lacks DNA for checking. CDR3 size: 11 residues. Per germline, CDR1 LGHNT and CDR2 FRNRAP. CDR3 amino acids: CASGALDEQFF.

V is TRBV10-3 and J is TRBJ2-2; with no DNA, the TCRdb D assignment of TRBD2 cannot be verified. This CDR3 is 16 amino acids long. Germline-derived CDR1 and CDR2 are ENHRY and SYGVKD. The CDR3 region is CAIPGLAGSNTGELFF.

The V call is TRBV7-9, the J call TRBJ2-3; the TRBD1 assignment by TCRdb is unverifiable without DNA. CDR3 length: 17 amino acids. Germline CDR1 and CDR2: SEHNR and FQNEAQ (reference sequence). The CDR3 sequence is CASSLRTGVRSGVTQYF.